Listed here are 6 T cell receptor beta chains from one sample, sequenced in a study of cytomegalovirus exposure and HLA in healthy donors. Vbeta (60) and Jbeta (13) primers were used in the PCR. The method was immunoSEQ multiplex PCR; TCRdb's version includes in-frame clones alone and lacks a portion of them. In the table there are roughly 130,000 clones, 50% to 75% of which are singletons. The sequencing sample was made of PBMCs. The receptor set was obtained from a woman aged 40 to 50 in good health and CMV-seropositive.

The chain combines TRBV5-1 with TRBJ2-3; 9 nucleotides align to TRBD2. The CDR3 extends over 16 amino acids. Trimming at V came to 4 bases and at J to 2 bases, leaving 8 bases not matched to a gene. The V gene's germline CDR1 is SGHRS and CDR2 YFSETQ. The CDR3 reads CASSPSAGGDTDTQYF. Written as DNA, the CDR3 is TGCGCCAGCAGCCCCTCCGCGGGGGGGGACACAGATACGCAGTATTTT.

The genes are TRBV18 and TRBJ2-5; maybe TRBD2 (5 bases). The CDR3 spans 16 residues. Trimming pared 1 base from V and 3 bases from J, leaving 15 bases between. Germline lookup yields CDR1 KGHSH and CDR2 LQKENI. CDR3 DNA: TGTGCCAGCTCACCACGGCTAGCTTCGAAAGAAGAGACCCAGTACTTC. Residues: CASSPRLASKEETQYF.

The chain uses TRBV19 and TRBJ2-7; 9 positions agree with TRBD2. J lost 1 base, V lost 6 bases, and 4 bases had no gene match. The CDR3 has 14 residues. The germline V gene encodes CDR1 LNHDA and CDR2 SQIVND (reference sequence). The chain's CDR3 is CASSQTSGSYEQYF. The CDR3 DNA reads as TGTGCCAGTAGCCAGACTAGCGGTTCCTACGAGCAGTACTTC.

The J gene is TRBJ1-6, the V gene TRBV5-1; 7 positions agree with TRBD1. V was pared by 0 bases and J by 9 bases, with 9 bases of the junction left unmatched. The length of the CDR3 is 16 residues. Germline V lookup: CDR1 SGHRS, CDR2 YFSETQ. CDR3 DNA: TGCGCCAGCAGCTTGGAGACAGGGACGAAGCCTTCACCCCTCCACTTT. It yields the protein CASSLETGTKPSPLHF.

The chain uses TRBV2 and TRBJ2-1; 9 positions match TRBD2. J was trimmed by 7 bases and V by 5 bases; bases with no gene match: 3. This CDR3 comprises 13 residues. Germline values: CDR1 SNHLY, CDR2 FYNNEI. In DNA, the CDR3 is TGTGCCAGCAGTACTAGCGGGCGTAATGAGCAGTTCTTC. Translated: CASSTSGRNEQFF.

The chain is built from TRBV19 and TRBJ2-4; 9 bases map to TRBD1. Germline V CDR1 and CDR2: LNHDA, SQIVND (reference sequence). Trimming took 3 bases from V and 4 from J; bases not matched to a gene: 4. CDR3 length: 15 amino acids. The CDR3 is CASSITGGRKNIQYF. DNA for the CDR3: TGTGCCAGTAGTATTACAGGGGGCCGTAAAAACATTCAGTACTTC.